These 21 T cell receptor beta chains originate from one sample sequenced in a study of Ad26.COV2.S vaccination and SARS-CoV-2 variants. Treatment denoted: over 15 received Ad26.COV2.S at low or high dose, single or two shots; roughly 5 received placebo; per-sample allocation not given. On day 63 after the first injection, vaccine and placebo recipients gave samples. This table comes from immunoSEQ multiplex PCR, and its TCRdb copy is limited to in-frame clones, with some not included. The profile shows roughly 680,000 clones, more than 70% of them singletons. The sequenced sample was peripheral blood, obtained in a trial of Ad26.COV2.S vaccine versus placebo. The receptors were gathered from a person between 18 and 60 years old who received the Ad26.COV2.S COVID-19 vaccine or a placebo.

CDR3 protein: CASSPDAHEAFF. In nucleotides, the CDR3 is TGTGCCAGCTCACCCGATGCACATGAAGCTTTCTTT. The V gene is TRBV18, the J gene TRBJ1-1; D is uncertain. Trimming took 3 bases from V and 7 from J, leaving 9 bases between them. Germline V gene sequence: CDR1 KGHSH, CDR2 LQKENI. The CDR3 is made up of 12 amino acids.

CDR3 sequence: CASSFGQFYEQYF. CDR3 DNA: TGTGCCAGCAGTTTCGGACAGTTCTACGAGCAGTACTTC. The rearrangement uses TRBV27 and TRBJ2-7; D perhaps matches TRBD1 (6 bases). With 3 bases removed from V and 3 bases from J, the gap between germline ends came to 9 bases. This CDR3 has 13 residues. The germline CDR1 and CDR2 sequences are MNHEY and SMNVEV (reference sequence).

The chain combines TRBV19 with TRBJ1-2; a possible D gene is TRBD1 (5 bases). The germline V and J ends were trimmed by 5 bases and 1 base, with 8 bases remaining between them. The length of the CDR3 is 13 residues. Germline V gene data show CDR1 as LNHDA and CDR2 as SQIVND (reference sequence). The CDR3 sequence: CASSQGSNYGYTF. For the CDR3, the DNA is TGTGCCAGTAGTCAGGGCAGTAACTATGGCTACACCTTC.

This chain uses TRBV24-1 with TRBJ2-2, with TRBD1 identical over 11 bases. The germline V gene encodes CDR1 KGHDR and CDR2 SFDVKD. The CDR3 is 15 amino acids. V trimming: 3 bases; J trimming: 6 bases; junction bases outside the gene matches: 2. The CDR3 loop reads CATSDRTGGPGELFF. CDR3 in DNA: TGTGCCACCAGTGATCGGACAGGGGGCCCCGGGGAGCTGTTTTTT.

The rearrangement links TRBV12-3 or TRBV12-4 to TRBJ2-1; D unresolved. The CDR3 is 11 amino acids. The V gene lost 8 bases and the J gene lost 9 bases, with 11 bases spanning the gap. The CDR3 DNA follows: TGTGCCAGCTCCCTCTACGGTGAGCAGTTCTTC. Residues: CASSLYGEQFF.

Note on this clone: This CDR3 is also generated by other DNA sequences in the sample. The chain is built from TRBV7-9 and TRBJ2-2; no clear D gene. This CDR3 has 12 residues. The ends were cut back, 1 base at V and 7 bases at J, with 4 bases in the middle. Germline values: CDR1 SEHNR, CDR2 FQNEAQ (reference sequence). As DNA, the CDR3 is TGTGCCAGCAGCTTAGTCGGCGGGGAGCTGTTTTTT. Its translation: CASSLVGGELFF.

The chain is built from TRBV7-3 and TRBJ1-4; weak D call: TRBD1 (6 bases). The CDR3 sequence is 13 residues long. The germline V gene has CDR1 SGHTA and CDR2 FQGTGA. Trimming took 5 bases from V and 8 from J, leaving 12 bases between them. CDR3: CASSPTGGEKLFF. The DNA of the CDR3 is TGTGCCAGCAGCCCGACAGGAGGGGAAAAACTGTTTTTT.

The V and J genes are TRBV3-1 (or the pseudogene TRBV3-2) and TRBJ1-1; tentative D call: TRBD1 (5 bases). Trimming stripped 3 bases from V and 2 bases from J, with 13 bases between. The CDR3 totals 15 residues. The germline V gene encodes CDR1 LGHDT and CDR2 YNNKEL (reference sequence). CDR3 sequence (DNA): TGTGCCAGCAGCCAGCTAGGGGCCCCAAACACTGAAGCTTTCTTT. Translation gives CASSQLGAPNTEAFF.

The chain uses TRBV2 and TRBJ2-2; 10 positions agree with TRBD2. Losses at the gene ends were 8 bases for V and 1 base for J; bases not matched to a gene: 1. This CDR3 contains 14 residues. Germline lookup yields CDR1 SNHLY and CDR2 FYNNEI. The CDR3 sequence: CASQREGNTGELFF. The CDR3 DNA sequence: TGTGCCAGCCAGCGGGAGGGGAACACCGGGGAGCTGTTTTTT.

As concerns this clone: The sample contains more than one DNA sequence encoding this CDR3. V and J are TRBV7-2 and TRBJ2-7; D is possibly TRBD1 or TRBD2 (5 bases each). This CDR3 comprises 15 residues. V was clipped by 0 bases and J by 0 bases, with 9 bases between them. CDR1 and CDR2 from the germline V gene are SGHTA and FQGNSA. The CDR3 DNA reads TGTGCCAGCAGCTTAGCGGGGACGAGCTCCTACGAGCAGTACTTC. Protein product: CASSLAGTSSYEQYF. The variable domain in full, with the rest retrieved from reference TRBV7-2 and TRBJ2-7, is GAGVSQSPSNKVTEKGKDVELRCDPISGHTALYWYRQSLGQGLEFLIYFQGNSAPDKSGLPSDRFSAERTGGSVSTLTIQRTQQEDSAVYLCASSLAGTSSYEQYFGPGTRLTVT.

The chain has TRBV24-1 and TRBJ2-7, with D perhaps matching TRBD1 or TRBD2 (5 bases each). This CDR3 is 14 amino acids long. Trimming removed 5 bases from V and 2 bases from J, with 12 bases in between. Germline V CDR1 and CDR2: KGHDR, SFDVKD. The CDR3 bases are TGTGCCACCAGTGGAGGGGTACCTCCCTACGAGCAGTACTTC. It is translated as CATSGGVPPYEQYF.

The CDR3 DNA is TGTGCCAGCTCACCGGGACTAGCGGTTGCTGGTAATGAGCAGTTCTTC. Translation: CASSPGLAVAGNEQFF. The rearrangement uses TRBV18 and TRBJ2-1; TRBD2 matches at 11 bases. The CDR3 loop spans 16 amino acids. J was trimmed by 7 bases and V by 3 bases; bases with no gene match: 8. CDR1 is KGHSH and CDR2 is LQKENI in the germline V gene. Drawing the rest from reference TRBV18 and TRBJ2-1, the complete variable domain is NAGVMQNPRHLVRRRGQEARLRCSPMKGHSHVYWYRQLPEEGLKFMVYLQKENIIDESGMPKERFSAEFPKEGPSILRIQQVVRGDSAAYFCASSPGLAVAGNEQFFGPGTRLTVL.

This chain joins TRBV25-1 and TRBJ2-1; D gene ambiguous. Germline CDR1 is MGHDK and CDR2 is SYGVNS. The V end lost 5 bases, the J end lost 2 bases, and 16 bases lay between the germline ends. The CDR3 is 16 amino acids. The CDR3 DNA is TGTGCCAGCAGTAATCTAGGGTTTAGGACCTACAATGAGCAGTTCTTC. Protein: CASSNLGFRTYNEQFF.

The gene calls are TRBV9 and TRBJ2-6; D assignment may be TRBD1 or TRBD2 (5 bases each). The CDR3 length is 15 residues. Trimming stripped 0 bases from V and 4 bases from J, with 8 bases between. Germline values: CDR1 SGDLS, CDR2 YYNGEE. The CDR3 reads CASSVDGDGANVLTF. CDR3 DNA sequence: TGTGCCAGCAGCGTAGACGGGGACGGGGCCAACGTCCTGACTTTC. Variable domain in full (rest from reference TRBV9 and TRBJ2-6): DSGVTQTPKHLITATGQRVTLRCSPRSGDLSVYWYQQSLDQGLQFLIQYYNGEERAKGNILERFSAQQFPDLHSELNLSSLELGDSALYFCASSVDGDGANVLTFGAGSRLTVL.

This rearrangement joins TRBV27 to TRBJ1-4, with 7 positions matching TRBD1. Germline V gene sequence: CDR1 MNHEY, CDR2 SMNVEV (reference sequence). This CDR3 comprises 14 residues. The junction had 5 bases not matched to a gene; V was cut back by 2 bases and J by 8 bases. The DNA for the CDR3 is TGTGCCAGCAGTTTAAGGGCAGGGGGAGAAAAACTGTTTTTT. The encoded protein is CASSLRAGGEKLFF.

This sequence joins TRBV7-2 and TRBJ1-5; D is uncertain. Trimming pared 2 bases from V and 0 bases from J, leaving 8 bases between. The germline gives CDR1 SGHTA, CDR2 FQGNSA. The CDR3 is 15 amino acids. CDR3 sequence: CASSLFTYSNQPQHF. For the CDR3, the DNA is TGTGCCAGCAGCTTATTCACTTATAGCAATCAGCCCCAGCATTTT.

The chain links TRBV15 to TRBJ2-6, with D unresolved. V lost 0 bases and J 0 bases, leaving 6 bases between the germline ends. This CDR3 contains 16 residues. Germline lookup yields CDR1 LNHNV and CDR2 YYDKDF (reference sequence). CDR3 region: CATSRDNYSGANVLTF. DNA of the CDR3: TGTGCCACCAGCAGAGACAATTACTCTGGGGCCAACGTCCTGACTTTC.

This rearrangement joins TRBV19 to TRBJ1-5, with 9 positions matching TRBD1. This CDR3 contains 15 residues. J gave up 11 bases and V 5 bases, and 13 bases lay outside the gene matches. Germline V gene data show CDR1 as LNHDA and CDR2 as SQIVND (reference sequence). The DNA for the CDR3 is TGTGCCAGTAGTCCCCGGGACAGGGCAGGGATGTCCCAGCATTTT. Translating gives CASSPRDRAGMSQHF.

The genes are TRBV4-2 and TRBJ2-7; D gene unclear. V dropped 1 base and J dropped 0 bases, with 7 bases sitting between them. Germline lookup yields CDR1 LGHNA and CDR2 YNFKEQ. The CDR3 is 14 residues long. CDR3 sequence (DNA): TGTGCCAGCAGCCAAGGTGCAAGCTCCTACGAGCAGTACTTC. The encoded protein is CASSQGASSYEQYF.

This chain connects TRBV10-3 to TRBJ2-7; no reliable D call. The V gene lost 2 bases and the J gene lost 7 bases, with 6 bases spanning the gap. Germline CDR1 reads ENHRY; CDR2 reads SYGVKD. The CDR3 covers 11 residues. The CDR3 protein is CAISEGWEQYF. CDR3 in DNA: TGTGCCATCAGTGAGGGGTGGGAGCAGTACTTC.

This chain connects TRBV5-6 to TRBJ2-7, with no clear D. The germline V gene has CDR1 SGHDT and CDR2 YYEEEE. The germline V and J ends were trimmed by 1 base and 5 bases, with 7 bases remaining between them. This CDR3 is built from 12 residues. CDR3 region: CASSLLGNEQYF. The CDR3 DNA is TGTGCCAGCAGCTTGCTAGGGAACGAGCAGTACTTC.